Below are 8 T cell receptor beta chains sequenced from a single sample in a study of post-analysis software for immune sequencing data. Notes on the study in general: Patients had higher frequencies than controls of roughly five TRBV segments, including TRBV5-6, TRBV5-1 and TRBV20-1.

The antigens of these receptors remain unknown. Carried by the TCR beta cDNA libraries were unique molecular identifiers. One entry per CDR3 protein results from TCRdb running MiXCR on the PCR reads. This table has hundreds of thousands of distinct CDR3 sequences, under 70% appearing once. The sequenced material came from blood. Receptors originate from a girl aged 10-17 years with multiple sclerosis.

This chain joins TRBV10-3 and TRBJ2-7; D possibly corresponds to TRBD1 (5 bases). The CDR3 runs to 13 residues. The V and J ends lost 6 bases and 2 bases respectively, with 11 bases between them. Germline V gives CDR1 ENHRY, CDR2 SYGVKD. In nucleotides, the CDR3 is TGTGCCATCAGCAAGGGGTCCCCCTACGAGCAGTACTTC. It codes for CAISKGSPYEQYF.

V is TRBV14 and J is TRBJ2-4, with TRBD1 matching 7 bases. With the DNA end fitting TRBJ2-7 better, the J assignment may be wrong. The CDR3 extends over 14 amino acids. Germline values: CDR1 SGHDN, CDR2 FVKESK. The CDR3 DNA follows: TGTGCCAGCAGCTCGGAGACAGGGAGTTCCGAGCAGTACTTC. Translating it yields CASSSETGSSEQYF.

The V call is TRBV28, the J call TRBJ2-4; TRBD2 is a possible D gene (6 bases). The CDR3 extends over 18 amino acids. CDR1 and CDR2 (germline): MDHEN, SYDVKM. Trimming removed 6 bases from V and 0 bases from J, with 21 bases in between. Written as DNA, the CDR3 is TGTGCCAGCAGGCTAAGGAATGAGGGGAGGCTAGCCAAAAACATTCAGTACTTC. This encodes CASRLRNEGRLAKNIQYF.

This chain connects TRBV5-6 to TRBJ2-5, with D perhaps given as TRBD1 or TRBD2 (6 bases each). CDR3 length equals 16 residues. Between the trimmed V and J ends, which lost 4 bases and 2 bases, there was a span of 18 bases. Germline loops: CDR1 SGHDT, CDR2 YYEEEE. CDR3 residues: CASSLSGDIKQETQYF. The DNA of the CDR3 is TGTGCCAGCAGCCTGTCGGGGGACATAAAACAAGAGACCCAGTACTTC.

There are a few counts of this clonotype. The genes are TRBV27 and TRBJ2-5, with 8 bases identical to TRBD1. The V gene end was trimmed by 6 bases and the J gene end by 1 base; junction bases not matched to a gene: 7. This CDR3 contains 15 residues. In germline, CDR1 is MNHEY, CDR2 SMNVEV (reference sequence). The DNA for the CDR3 is TGTGCCAGCAGCGCAGGACAGGGCCCCCAAGAGACCCAGTACTTC. Translation: CASSAGQGPQETQYF.

Turning to this clonotype: Germline and junction disagree at one end, which may indicate a read error. J is TRBJ2-6 and V is TRBV20-1, with TRBD1 as a possible D gene (5 bases). Germline V CDR1 and CDR2: DFQATT, SNEGSKA (reference sequence). The CDR3 sequence is 16 residues long. CDR3 region: CSARWAGASGANVRTF. The CDR3 region has the DNA TGCAGTGCTAGGTGGGCAGGCGCCTCTGGGGCCAACGTCCGGACTTTC.

This clonotype has more than one count but fewer than ten. The rearrangement uses TRBV25-1 and TRBJ2-1; D not resolved. The CDR3 loop spans 13 amino acids. Trimming cost V 3 bases and J 0 bases, with 3 bases left between them. The germline V gene has CDR1 MGHDK and CDR2 SYGVNS. As DNA, the CDR3 is TGTGCCAGCAGTGACAGCTCCTACAATGAGCAGTTCTTC. The encoded protein is CASSDSSYNEQFF.

The chain couples TRBV29-1 to TRBJ2-6, with 9 positions matching TRBD1. The CDR3 extends over 15 amino acids. Germline V gene lookup returns CDR1 SQVTM and CDR2 ANQGSEA. Trimming removed 7 bases from V and 3 bases from J; junction bases left unmatched: 7. CDR3 loop: CSAGTGNFGANVLTF. The CDR3 region has the DNA TGCAGCGCGGGGACAGGGAACTTTGGGGCCAACGTCCTGACTTTC.